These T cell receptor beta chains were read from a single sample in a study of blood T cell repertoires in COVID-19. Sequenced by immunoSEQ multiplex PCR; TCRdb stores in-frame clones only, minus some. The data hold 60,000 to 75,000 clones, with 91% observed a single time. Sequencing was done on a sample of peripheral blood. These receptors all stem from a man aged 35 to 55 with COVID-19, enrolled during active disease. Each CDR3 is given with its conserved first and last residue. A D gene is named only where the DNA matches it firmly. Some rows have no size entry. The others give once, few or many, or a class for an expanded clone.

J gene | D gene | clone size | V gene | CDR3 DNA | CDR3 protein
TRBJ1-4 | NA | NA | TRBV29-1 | TGCAGCGTTTCACTTAGACAGGAGTCCCATAATGAAAAACTGTTTTTT | CSVSLRQESHNEKLFF
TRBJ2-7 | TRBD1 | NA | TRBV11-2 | TGTGCCAGCAGCGCGGACAGGGTTGGAGAGCAGTACTTC | CASSADRVGEQYF
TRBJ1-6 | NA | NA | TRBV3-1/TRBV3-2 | TGTGCCAGCAGTCCGCGGGGGGCGAGGTCCTCACCCCTCCACTTT | CASSPRGARSSPLHF
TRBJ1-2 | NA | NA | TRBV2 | TGTGCCAGCAGTCCGCGCTATGGCTACACCTTC | CASSPRYGYTF
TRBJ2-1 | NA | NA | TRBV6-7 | TGTGCCAGCAGTTACTCGATTACGGTTGAGCAGTTCTTC | CASSYSITVEQFF
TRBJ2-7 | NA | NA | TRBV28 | TGTGCCAGCAGTTTATTAAACAAAAACGAGCAGTACTTC | CASSLLNKNEQYF
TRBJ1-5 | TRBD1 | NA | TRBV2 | TGTGCCAGCAGGACAGGGGAGGTAAATCAGCCCCAGCATTTT | CASRTGEVNQPQHF
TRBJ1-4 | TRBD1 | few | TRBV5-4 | TGTGCCAGCAGCCCGCGGACAGGCTCAAATGAAAAACTGTTTTTT | CASSPRTGSNEKLFF
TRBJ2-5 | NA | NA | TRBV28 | TGTGCCAGCAGTTTATTACCCCAGGGTGAAGAGACCCAGTACTTC | CASSLLPQGEETQYF
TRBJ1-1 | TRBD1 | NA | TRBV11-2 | TGTGCCAGCAGTCGAGACAGGGCGGTCACTGAAGCTTTCTTT | CASSRDRAVTEAFF
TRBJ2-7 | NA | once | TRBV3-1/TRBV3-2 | TGTGCCAGCAGCCCTGCGGCGGGAAAGGGTAGATACGAGCAGTACTTC | CASSPAAGKGRYEQYF
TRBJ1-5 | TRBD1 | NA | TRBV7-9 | TGTGCCAGCAGCCGGGGACAGCAGCCCCAGCATTTT | CASSRGQQPQHF
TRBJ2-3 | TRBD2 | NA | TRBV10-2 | TGCGCCAGCACTAATTGGGCGGGGGGTCGCACAGATACGCAGTATTTT | CASTNWAGGRTDTQYF
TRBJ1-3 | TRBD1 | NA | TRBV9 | TGTGCCAGCAGCGTAGAGGACAGGGTTGACACCATATATTTT | CASSVEDRVDTIYF
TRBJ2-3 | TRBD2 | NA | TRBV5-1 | TGCGCCAGCAGCTTGACTAGCGGGGCAGGCACAGATACGCAGTATTTT | CASSLTSGAGTDTQYF
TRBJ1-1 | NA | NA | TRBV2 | TGTGCCAGCCCTAAAGGAGCGAACACTGAAGCTTTCTTT | CASPKGANTEAFF
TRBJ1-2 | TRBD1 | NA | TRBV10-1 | TGCGCCAGCAGTCCGGACAGGGGTCGGGGCTACACCTTC | CASSPDRGRGYTF
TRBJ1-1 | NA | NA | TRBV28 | TGTGCCAGCAGTTCCGGACAGAACACTGAAGCTTTCTTT | CASSSGQNTEAFF
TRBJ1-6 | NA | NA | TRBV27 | TGTGCCAGCAGTTTATCAGCGTTTAATGGCCGTTTTAATTCACCCCTCCACTTT | CASSLSAFNGRFNSPLHF
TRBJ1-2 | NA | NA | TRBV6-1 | TGTGCCAGCAGTGAACCTGGCAGTATCTATGGCTACACCTTC | CASSEPGSIYGYTF
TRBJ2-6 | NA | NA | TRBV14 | TGTGCCAGCAGCCAAACATCTCAGTTCTCTGGGGCCAACGTCCTGACTTTC | CASSQTSQFSGANVLTF
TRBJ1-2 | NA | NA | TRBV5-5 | TGTGCCAGCAGCTTTGGTCCGGCCGGGCAGGGCTATGGCTACACCTTC | CASSFGPAGQGYGYTF